The next 29 T cell receptor beta chains were all read from a single sample in a study of T cell responses to AZD1222 COVID-19 vaccine. Assay used: immunoSEQ multiplex PCR; TCRdb lists only in-frame clones, some missing. The table includes 150,000 to 180,000 clones, approximately 90% detected once. Specimen: peripheral blood, collected after recovery from COVID-19. Every receptor here comes from an adult who had recovered from COVID-19.

The chain has TRBV28 and TRBJ1-5; D unclear. CDR1 MDHEN and CDR2 SYDVKM come from the germline V gene. The CDR3 extends over 14 amino acids. The CDR3 spells CAAMTGYSNQPQHF. CDR3 DNA sequence: TGTGCTGCGATGACGGGCTATAGCAATCAGCCCCAGCATTTT.

The chain combines TRBV11-1 with TRBJ1-6; tentatively, D is TRBD1 (5 bases). Germline assignment: CDR1 SGHAT and CDR2 FQDESV (reference sequence). The CDR3 length is 15 residues. Trimming pared 3 bases from V and 4 bases from J, leaving 10 bases between. This chain's CDR3 is CASSLRGTYNSPLHF. DNA for the CDR3: TGTGCCAGCAGCTTGAGGGGAACTTATAATTCACCCCTCCACTTT. Filled out from reference TRBV11-1 and TRBJ1-6, the complete variable domain reads EAEVAQSPRYKITEKSQAVAFWCDPISGHATLYWYRQILGQGPELLVQFQDESVVDDSQLPKDRFSAERLKGVDSTLKIQPAELGDSAMYLCASSLRGTYNSPLHFGNGTRLTVT.

The chain carries TRBV28 and TRBJ1-1, with D hard to call. Trimming removed 6 bases at V and 1 base at J, with 15 bases between. This CDR3 has 15 residues. CDR1 is MDHEN and CDR2 is SYDVKM in the germline V gene. CDR3 residues: CASSLHPSGNTEAFF. In nucleotides, the CDR3 is TGTGCCAGCAGCCTCCACCCCTCGGGGAACACTGAAGCTTTCTTT.

V and J are TRBV18 and TRBJ1-1; 7 bases are shared with TRBD1. Germline V gene sequence: CDR1 KGHSH, CDR2 LQKENI. The V and J ends lost 6 bases and 3 bases, in that order; junction bases with no gene match: 13. The CDR3 extends over 16 amino acids. CDR3 in DNA: TGTGCCAGCTCGCCCCTGTATAGACAGGGAGACACTGAAGCTTTCTTT. Residues: CASSPLYRQGDTEAFF.

Regarding this clone: At the DNA level, this CDR3 is encoded by other sequences in the same sample as well. The rearrangement links TRBV7-9 to TRBJ2-1, with TRBD2 matching 9 bases. From germline, CDR1 is SEHNR and CDR2 FQNEAQ (reference sequence). The V segment lost 2 bases and the J segment 3 bases; nucleotides outside the gene matches: 5. CDR3 size: 16 residues. The CDR3 region is CASSLSLAGSYNEQFF. CDR3 in DNA: TGTGCCAGCAGCTTATCGCTAGCGGGAAGCTACAATGAGCAGTTCTTC. Variable domain in full (rest from reference TRBV7-9 and TRBJ2-1): DTGVSQNPRHKITKRGQNVTFRCDPISEHNRLYWYRQTLGQGPEFLTYFQNEAQLEKSRLLSDRFSAERPKGSFSTLEIQRTEQGDSAMYLCASSLSLAGSYNEQFFGPGTRLTVL.

The chain links TRBV12-5 to TRBJ2-2; 8 bases map to TRBD2. This CDR3 region has 14 residues. CDR1 LGHNT and CDR2 FRNRAP come from the germline V gene. V lost 6 bases, J lost 4 bases, and 4 bases stayed unmatched. CDR3 in DNA: TGTGCTAGTGGGGGACTAGTGGGCACCGGGGAGCTGTTTTTT. It specifies CASGGLVGTGELFF.

The genes are TRBV5-1 and TRBJ1-1; no reliable D call. This CDR3 is built from 14 residues. Trimming took 2 bases from V and 2 from J, leaving 10 bases between them. CDR1 SGHRS and CDR2 YFSETQ come from the germline V gene. DNA of the CDR3: TGCGCCAGCAGCTTTTTAGGAGAAAACACTGAAGCTTTCTTT. It encodes CASSFLGENTEAFF.

The rearrangement links TRBV5-1 to TRBJ2-1; TRBD2 matches 9 bases. Germline CDR1 and CDR2: SGHRS and YFSETQ. Trimming took 0 bases from V and 8 from J; bases not matched to a gene: 12. This CDR3 contains 17 residues. The CDR3 spells CASSLAVLAGNRDEQFF. CDR3 DNA: TGCGCCAGCAGCTTGGCCGTGCTAGCGGGAAACAGGGATGAGCAGTTCTTC.

The chain couples TRBV5-6 to TRBJ1-2, with 7 bases lining up with TRBD1. V was pared by 5 bases and J by 2 bases, with 9 bases of the junction left unmatched. From germline, CDR1 is SGHDT and CDR2 YYEEEE. This CDR3 contains 15 residues. The CDR3 coding sequence is TGTGCCAGCAGTCAAACGCGGACAGGCAACTATGGCTACACCTTC. This encodes CASSQTRTGNYGYTF. The full variable domain, in which reference TRBV5-6 and TRBJ1-2 provide the parts outside the CDR3, is DAGVTQSPTHLIKTRGQQVTLRCSPKSGHDTVSWYQQALGQGPQFIFQYYEEEERQRGNFPDRFSGHQFPNYSSELNVNALLLGDSALYLCASSQTRTGNYGYTFGSGTRLTVV.

In this sample, this clone turned up once. This rearrangement joins TRBV18 to TRBJ2-7; 7 bases agree with TRBD1. Unmatched junction bases numbered 11, after V lost 6 bases and J lost 0 bases. The CDR3 loop spans 16 amino acids. The V gene's germline CDR1 is KGHSH and CDR2 LQKENI. CDR3 amino acids: CASSPRGWSSSYEQYF. CDR3 nucleotide sequence: TGTGCCAGCTCCCCCAGGGGGTGGTCCTCCTCCTACGAGCAGTACTTC. The full variable domain, in which reference TRBV18 and TRBJ2-7 provide the parts outside the CDR3, is NAGVMQNPRHLVRRRGQEARLRCSPMKGHSHVYWYRQLPEEGLKFMVYLQKENIIDESGMPKERFSAEFPKEGPSILRIQQVVRGDSAAYFCASSPRGWSSSYEQYFGPGTRLTVT.

V gene TRBV12-5 combines with J gene TRBJ2-5; weak D call: TRBD2 (5 bases). V was trimmed by 3 bases and J by 2 bases, leaving 7 bases between them. The CDR3 totals 13 residues. The germline V gene has CDR1 LGHNT and CDR2 FRNRAP. The CDR3 nucleotides read TGTGCTAGTGGTTTAAGCGGTCAAGAGACCCAGTACTTC. It codes for CASGLSGQETQYF.

This clone was counted once. This rearrangement joins TRBV19 to TRBJ1-5; D call uncertain. Deletions cut 1 base from V and 6 bases from J, with 10 bases between. The germline gives CDR1 LNHDA, CDR2 SQIVND (reference sequence). This CDR3 region has 14 residues. CDR3 sequence (DNA): TGTGCCAGTAGTATAGTCGCGTCCCCTCAGCCCCAGCATTTT. Translation: CASSIVASPQPQHF. Full variable domain (missing parts from reference TRBV19 and TRBJ1-5): DGGITQSPKYLFRKEGQNVTLSCEQNLNHDAMYWYRQDPGQGLRLIYYSQIVNDFQKGDIAEGYSVSREKKESFPLTVTSAQKNPTAFYLCASSIVASPQPQHFGDGTRLSIL.

The chain links TRBV5-1 to TRBJ1-6; TRBD1 matches at 12 bases. Germline CDR1 reads SGHRS; CDR2 reads YFSETQ. CDR3 length: 15 amino acids. V lost 4 bases and J lost 8; bases outside the gene matches: 4. CDR3 sequence reads: CASSLGQGADSPLHF. CDR3 bases: TGCGCCAGCAGCCTGGGACAGGGGGCTGATTCACCCCTCCACTTT. Full variable domain (remainder filled in from reference TRBV5-1 and TRBJ1-6): KAGVTQTPRYLIKTRGQQVTLSCSPISGHRSVSWYQQTPGQGLQFLFEYFSETQRNKGNFPGRFSGRQFSNSRSEMNVSTLELGDSALYLCASSLGQGADSPLHFGNGTRLTVT.

The chain couples TRBV10-3 to TRBJ1-2; 10 nucleotides match TRBD1. The length of the CDR3 is 14 residues. Germline loops: CDR1 ENHRY, CDR2 SYGVKD. J lost 6 bases, V lost 7 bases, and 8 bases had no gene match. CDR3 protein: CAITRDRGNHGYTF. In nucleotides, the CDR3 is TGTGCCATCACCAGGGACAGGGGAAACCATGGCTACACCTTC.

The CDR3 spells CASSPRGLAGGVYNEQFF. The CDR3 region has the DNA TGTGCCAGCAGCCCCCGGGGGCTAGCGGGAGGGGTCTACAATGAGCAGTTCTTC. The chain employs TRBV7-2 and TRBJ2-1; 12 bases map to TRBD2. The junction had 11 bases not matched to a gene; V was cut back by 5 bases and J by 3 bases. The germline CDR1 and CDR2 sequences are SGHTA and FQGNSA. This CDR3 spans 18 amino acids.

This chain uses TRBV5-4 with TRBJ1-2; D gene ambiguous. Germline V gene lookup returns CDR1 SGHNT and CDR2 YYREEE (reference sequence). The length of the CDR3 is 12 residues. The germline V and J ends were trimmed by 4 bases and 2 bases, with 6 bases remaining between them. CDR3 in DNA: TGTGCCAGCAGCCCCACCAACTATGGCTACACCTTC. Protein product: CASSPTNYGYTF.

This chain uses TRBV6-5 with TRBJ2-3; maybe TRBD2 (6 bases). Per the germline V gene, CDR1 is MNHEY and CDR2 is SVGAGI. Trimming removed 7 bases at V and 5 bases at J, with 13 bases between. This CDR3 is 13 amino acids long. CDR3 DNA: TGTGCCAGCAAGGGCCTAGCGCAAGATACGCAGTATTTT. Protein: CASKGLAQDTQYF.

The chain joins TRBV5-8 to TRBJ1-2; D ambiguous. Germline V CDR1 and CDR2: SGHTS, YDEGEE. V lost 3 bases to trimming and J lost 8 bases, with 11 bases between them. This CDR3 spans 12 amino acids. The CDR3, as DNA: TGTGCCAGCAGCTACACGCGGAGGGGCTACACCTTC. This translates into CASSYTRRGYTF.

The chain has TRBV19 and TRBJ2-2; D not resolved. This CDR3 comprises 13 residues. The germline V gene encodes CDR1 LNHDA and CDR2 SQIVND (reference sequence). The V and J ends lost 0 bases and 4 bases respectively, with 3 bases between them. The CDR3 here is CASSIDGTGELFF. In DNA, the CDR3 is TGTGCCAGTAGTATAGATGGCACCGGGGAGCTGTTTTTT.

The CDR3 reads CASSDVPGQGGGKFF. CDR3 in DNA: TGTGCCAGCAGCGACGTCCCGGGACAGGGTGGCGGCAAGTTCTTC. The chain is built from TRBV9 and TRBJ2-1, with 9 nucleotides matching TRBD1. The V segment lost 3 bases and the J segment 14 bases; nucleotides outside the gene matches: 15. Germline V gene lookup returns CDR1 SGDLS and CDR2 YYNGEE. The CDR3 length is 15 residues.

The chain has TRBV7-9 and TRBJ2-3; no reliable D call. This CDR3 has 15 residues. V lost 8 bases, J lost 0 bases, and 15 bases lay in between. The V gene's germline CDR1 is SEHNR and CDR2 FQNEAQ (reference sequence). The CDR3 coding sequence is TGTGCCAGCCACCCCGCCGCGCCTAGCACAGATACGCAGTATTTT. Its protein is CASHPAAPSTDTQYF.

J is TRBJ2-7 and V is TRBV4-2; D is ambiguous. This CDR3 is 13 amino acids long. The germline V and J ends were trimmed by 1 base and 2 bases, with 6 bases remaining between them. CDR1 and CDR2 (germline): LGHNA, YNFKEQ. CDR3 DNA: TGTGCCAGCAGCCAAGTTAACGCCTACGAGCAGTACTTC. This sequence encodes CASSQVNAYEQYF.

The chain carries TRBV14 and TRBJ2-7; the match to TRBD1 covers 9 bases. Per germline, CDR1 SGHDN and CDR2 FVKESK. Trimming at V came to 3 bases and at J to 12 bases, leaving 6 bases not matched to a gene. CDR3 size: 12 residues. The DNA for the CDR3 is TGTGCCAGCAGCCATGGAGACAGGGGGTTGTACTTC. This sequence encodes CASSHGDRGLYF.

The gene calls are TRBV29-1 and TRBJ1-1; no firm D call. This CDR3 contains 13 residues. V was pared by 1 base and J by 2 bases, with 8 bases between. Germline CDR1 is SQVTM and CDR2 is ANQGSEA. In nucleotides, the CDR3 is TGCAGCGTTGAAGGCGTAGGAAACACTGAAGCTTTCTTT. Protein product: CSVEGVGNTEAFF. Full variable domain (missing parts from reference TRBV29-1 and TRBJ1-1): SAVISQKPSRDICQRGTSLTIQCQVDSQVTMMFWYRQQPGQSLTLIATANQGSEATYESGFVIDKFPISRPNLTFSTLTVSNMSPEDSSIYLCSVEGVGNTEAFFGQGTRLTVV.

The V call is TRBV5-6, the J call TRBJ2-7; TRBD2 might be the D (6 bases). The CDR3 is 15 residues long. V was shortened by 4 bases and J by 4 bases, with 18 bases between the two germline ends. From germline, CDR1 is SGHDT and CDR2 YYEEEE. The CDR3: CASSETGTGIYEQYF. Here the CDR3 DNA reads TGTGCCAGCAGCGAGACCGGGACTGGGATATACGAGCAGTACTTC.

The chain is built from TRBV11-3 and TRBJ2-7; 8 bases are shared with TRBD1. The CDR3 is 15 residues long. V dropped 5 bases and J dropped 0; count of bases not matched to a gene: 6. Germline loops: CDR1 SGHNT, CDR2 YENEEA. As DNA, the CDR3 is TGTGCCAGCAGCCCAACCGGGACAGGCTCCTACGAGCAGTACTTC. This sequence encodes CASSPTGTGSYEQYF.

The sample holds a few counts of this clone. This chain uses TRBV9 with TRBJ1-1; D not certain. The germline V gene encodes CDR1 SGDLS and CDR2 YYNGEE. Trimming stripped 0 bases from V and 0 bases from J, with 3 bases between. The CDR3 is 13 amino acids. The DNA of the CDR3 is TGTGCCAGCAGCGTAGGGATGAACACTGAAGCTTTCTTT. Translating gives CASSVGMNTEAFF.

V usage is TRBV5-4 and J usage is TRBJ1-2; TRBD1 aligns across 10 bases. CDR3 length equals 16 residues. The ends lost 0 bases at V and 2 bases at J; junction bases unmatched: 4. In germline, CDR1 is SGHNT, CDR2 YYREEE (reference sequence). The CDR3 coding sequence is TGTGCCAGCAGCTTGGCCCCGGGACAGGGGAACTATGGCTACACCTTC. This gives the protein CASSLAPGQGNYGYTF.

This clone was counted at least ten times. The chain recombines TRBV4-2 with TRBJ2-7; 9 positions match TRBD1. The germline V gene has CDR1 LGHNA and CDR2 YNFKEQ. CDR3 length: 14 amino acids. V shed 4 bases and J 5 bases; nucleotides not matched to a gene: 6. The DNA of the CDR3 is TGTGCCAGCAGCCCTCCGGACAGGGGCCACGAGCAGTACTTC. Translation gives CASSPPDRGHEQYF.